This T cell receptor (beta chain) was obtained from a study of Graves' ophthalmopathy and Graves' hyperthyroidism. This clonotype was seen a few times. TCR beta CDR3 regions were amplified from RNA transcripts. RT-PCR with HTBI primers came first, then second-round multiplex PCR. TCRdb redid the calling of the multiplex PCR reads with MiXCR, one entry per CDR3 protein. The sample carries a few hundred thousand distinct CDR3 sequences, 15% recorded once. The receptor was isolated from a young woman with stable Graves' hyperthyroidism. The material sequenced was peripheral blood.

CDR3 in DNA: TGCGCCAGCAGCCACGATAACCTAGGCCAAGGGGGCTACGAGCAGTACTTC. It yields the protein CASSHDNLGQGGYEQYF. The gene calls are TRBV4-1 and TRBJ2-7, with D maybe TRBD1 (6 bases). The CDR3 contains 17 residues. Germline values: CDR1 MGHRA, CDR2 YSYEKL. Trimming shortened V by 3 bases and J by 3 bases, and 21 bases separated the two germline ends.